This T cell receptor (beta chain) was sequenced during a study of brain T cells in children with intractable seizures. Time point given: blood from clinic visit 5 months post-surgery; TSC patient then seizure free. About this clone: Its antigen is not known.

The table came from immunoSEQ multiplex PCR; TCRdb's copy has only in-frame clones and leaves some out. The sample shows hundreds of thousands of clones, 93% of them seen only once. Whole-study results and caveats: Only CDR3 sequence similarity suggested viral specificity, without known HCMV serostatus.

The V segment lost 3 bases and the J segment 0 bases; nucleotides outside the gene matches: 4. CDR1 and CDR2 (germline): SGHRS, YFSETQ. The CDR3 runs to 15 residues. Sequences were derived from peripheral blood, sampled less than 6 months after surgery. This receptor was identified in a boy under two years old with tuberous sclerosis and intractable seizures. The chain is built from TRBV5-1 and TRBJ2-3; 7 bases agree with TRBD2. The CDR3 coding sequence is TGCGCCAGCAGCTGGAGCGGGACTAGCACAGATACGCAGTATTTT. Residues: CASSWSGTSTDTQYF. The full variable domain, in which reference TRBV5-1 and TRBJ2-3 provide the parts outside the CDR3, is KAGVTQTPRYLIKTRGQQVTLSCSPISGHRSVSWYQQTPGQGLQFLFEYFSETQRNKGNFPGRFSGRQFSNSRSEMNVSTLELGDSALYLCASSWSGTSTDTQYFGPGTRLTVL.